Below, 5 T cell receptor beta chains from the same sample are listed, as sequenced in a study of cytomegalovirus exposure and HLA in healthy donors. The PCR used 60 Vbeta and 13 Jbeta primers. TCRdb's table, derived via immunoSEQ multiplex PCR, lists solely in-frame clones and lacks some. The table shows 130,000 or so clones, with approximately 72% occurring only once. Source material: PBMCs. The source of these receptors is a man between 18 and 35 years old in good health and CMV-seronegative.

On this clone itself: Other nucleotide sequences in the sample specify the same CDR3. The rearrangement uses TRBV6-1 and TRBJ2-7; TRBD2 matches at 8 bases. CDR1 and CDR2 from the germline V gene are MNHNS and SASEGT. V shed 3 bases and J 10 bases; nucleotides not matched to a gene: 14. The CDR3 spans 15 residues. The CDR3 here is CASSEAGGPPREQYF. CDR3 sequence (DNA): TGTGCCAGCAGTGAGGCGGGGGGCCCCCCACGGGAACAGTACTTC.

The V call is TRBV20-1, the J call TRBJ2-1; perhaps TRBD2 as D (5 bases). This CDR3 is 11 amino acids long. Between the trimmed V and J ends, which lost 6 bases and 3 bases, there was a span of 6 bases. Germline loops: CDR1 DFQATT, CDR2 SNEGSKA (reference sequence). The chain's CDR3 is CSAGGYNEQFF. The CDR3 DNA sequence: TGCAGTGCCGGAGGCTACAATGAGCAGTTCTTC.

This chain joins TRBV19 and TRBJ1-4; 11 nucleotides line up with TRBD1. The V and J ends lost 3 bases and 7 bases, in that order; junction bases with no gene match: 4. CDR1 and CDR2 from the germline V gene are LNHDA and SQIVND (reference sequence). This CDR3 comprises 15 residues. CDR3 in DNA: TGTGCCAGTAGTATCGGACAGGGGGCAAGTGAAAAACTGTTTTTT. It yields the protein CASSIGQGASEKLFF.

The chain is built from TRBV19 and TRBJ1-5, with unresolved D. Trimming left V 7 bases short and J 3 bases short, with 13 bases between. The CDR3 covers 14 residues. Germline CDR1 reads LNHDA; CDR2 reads SQIVND (reference sequence). CDR3 amino acids: CASTTPGVNQPQHF. CDR3 bases: TGTGCCAGTACCACCCCGGGAGTCAATCAGCCCCAGCATTTT.

The CDR3 loop reads CASSESDTQYF. As DNA, the CDR3 is TGTGCCAGCAGTGAGTCAGATACGCAGTATTTT. The chain recombines TRBV4-2 with TRBJ2-3; D uncertain. V was clipped by 6 bases and J by 4 bases, with 5 bases between them. CDR1 is LGHNA and CDR2 is YNFKEQ in the germline V gene. This CDR3 region has 11 residues.